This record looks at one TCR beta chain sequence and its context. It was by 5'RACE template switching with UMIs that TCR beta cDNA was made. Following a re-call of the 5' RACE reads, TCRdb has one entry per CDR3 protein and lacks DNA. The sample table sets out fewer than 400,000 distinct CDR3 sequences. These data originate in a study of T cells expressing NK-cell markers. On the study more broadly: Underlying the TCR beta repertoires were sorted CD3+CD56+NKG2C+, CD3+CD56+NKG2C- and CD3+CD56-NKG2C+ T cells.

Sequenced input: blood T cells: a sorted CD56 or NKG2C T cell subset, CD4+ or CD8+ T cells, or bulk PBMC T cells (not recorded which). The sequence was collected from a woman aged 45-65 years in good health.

Here the CDR3 reads CASSPGSGLAAYNEQFF. This sequence joins TRBV18 and TRBJ2-1; TCRdb designates TRBD2, a call that cannot be tested without DNA. This CDR3 region has 17 residues. CDR1 KGHSH and CDR2 LQKENI come from the germline V gene.